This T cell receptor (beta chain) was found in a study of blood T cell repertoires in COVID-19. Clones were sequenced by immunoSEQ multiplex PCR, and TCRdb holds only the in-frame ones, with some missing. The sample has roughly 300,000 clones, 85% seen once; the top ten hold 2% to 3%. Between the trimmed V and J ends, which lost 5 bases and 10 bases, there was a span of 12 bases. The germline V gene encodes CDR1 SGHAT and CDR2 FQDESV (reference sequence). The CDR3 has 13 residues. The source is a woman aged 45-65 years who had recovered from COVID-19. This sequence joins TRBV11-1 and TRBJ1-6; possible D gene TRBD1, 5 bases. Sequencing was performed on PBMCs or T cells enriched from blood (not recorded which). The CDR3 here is CASSPTDYSPLHF. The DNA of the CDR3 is TGTGCCAGCAGCCCGACAGATTACTCACCCCTCCACTTT. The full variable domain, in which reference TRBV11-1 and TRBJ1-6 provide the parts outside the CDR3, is EAEVAQSPRYKITEKSQAVAFWCDPISGHATLYWYRQILGQGPELLVQFQDESVVDDSQLPKDRFSAERLKGVDSTLKIQPAELGDSAMYLCASSPTDYSPLHFGNGTRLTVT.